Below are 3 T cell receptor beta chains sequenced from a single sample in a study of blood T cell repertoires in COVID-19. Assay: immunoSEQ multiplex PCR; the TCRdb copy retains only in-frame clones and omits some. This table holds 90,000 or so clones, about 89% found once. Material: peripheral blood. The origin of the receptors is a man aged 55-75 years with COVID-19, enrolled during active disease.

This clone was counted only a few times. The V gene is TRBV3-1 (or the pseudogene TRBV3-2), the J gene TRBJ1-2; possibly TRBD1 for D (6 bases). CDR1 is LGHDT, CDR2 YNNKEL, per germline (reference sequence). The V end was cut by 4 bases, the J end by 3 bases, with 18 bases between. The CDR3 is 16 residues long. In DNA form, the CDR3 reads TGTGCCAGCAGCCCTACTTCATGGGGGCGCGACTATGGCTACACCTTC. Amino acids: CASSPTSWGRDYGYTF.

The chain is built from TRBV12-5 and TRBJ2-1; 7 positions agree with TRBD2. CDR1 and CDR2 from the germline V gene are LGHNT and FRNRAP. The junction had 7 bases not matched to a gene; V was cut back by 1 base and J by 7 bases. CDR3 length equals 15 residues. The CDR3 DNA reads TGTGCTAGTGGTTTGGGGGCGGGAGTCGCAAATGAGCAGTTCTTC. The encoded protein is CASGLGAGVANEQFF. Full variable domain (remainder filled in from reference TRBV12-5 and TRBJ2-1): DARVTQTPRHKVTEMGQEVTMRCQPILGHNTVFWYRQTMMQGLELLAYFRNRAPLDDSGMPKDRFSAEMPDATLATLKIQPSEPRDSAVYFCASGLGAGVANEQFFGPGTRLTVL.

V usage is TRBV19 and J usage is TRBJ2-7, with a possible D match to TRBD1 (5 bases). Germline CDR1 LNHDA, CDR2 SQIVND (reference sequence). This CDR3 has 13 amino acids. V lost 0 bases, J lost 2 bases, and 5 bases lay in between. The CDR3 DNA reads TGTGCCAGTAGTATAGACAGGGCCTACGAGCAGTACTTC. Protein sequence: CASSIDRAYEQYF.